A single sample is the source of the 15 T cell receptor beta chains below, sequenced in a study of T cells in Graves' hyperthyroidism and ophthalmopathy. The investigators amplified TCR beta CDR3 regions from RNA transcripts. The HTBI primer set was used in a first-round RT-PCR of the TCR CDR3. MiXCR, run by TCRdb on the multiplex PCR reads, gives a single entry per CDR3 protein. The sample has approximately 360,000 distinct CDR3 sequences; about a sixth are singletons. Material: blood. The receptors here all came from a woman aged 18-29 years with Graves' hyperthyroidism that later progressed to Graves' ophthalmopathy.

The chain's CDR3 is CASRGNRDRLEQYF. As DNA, the CDR3 is TGTGCCAGCAGAGGAAACCGGGACAGGCTCGAGCAGTACTTC. The chain uses TRBV27 and TRBJ2-7; TRBD1 agrees at 8 bases. Germline values: CDR1 MNHEY, CDR2 SMNVEV (reference sequence). This CDR3 has 14 amino acids. Trimming took 6 bases from V and 6 from J; bases not matched to a gene: 10.

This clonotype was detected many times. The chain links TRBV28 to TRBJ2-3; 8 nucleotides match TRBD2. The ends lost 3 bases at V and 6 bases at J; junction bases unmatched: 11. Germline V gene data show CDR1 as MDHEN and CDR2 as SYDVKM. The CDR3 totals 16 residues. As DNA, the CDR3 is TGTGCCAGCAGTTTTTGGGCTAGCGGGCTGATTGATACGCAGTATTTT. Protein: CASSFWASGLIDTQYF.

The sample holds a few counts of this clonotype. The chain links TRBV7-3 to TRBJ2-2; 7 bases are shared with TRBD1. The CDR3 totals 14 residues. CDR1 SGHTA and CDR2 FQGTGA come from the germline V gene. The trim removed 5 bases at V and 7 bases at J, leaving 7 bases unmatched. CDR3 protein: CASSETGSGGELFF. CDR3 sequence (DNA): TGTGCCAGCAGCGAGACAGGGTCGGGCGGGGAGCTGTTTTTT.

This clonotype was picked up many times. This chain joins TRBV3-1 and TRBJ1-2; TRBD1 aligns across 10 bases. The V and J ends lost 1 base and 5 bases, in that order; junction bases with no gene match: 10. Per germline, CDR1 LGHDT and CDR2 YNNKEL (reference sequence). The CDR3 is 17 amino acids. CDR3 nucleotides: TGTGCCAGCAGCCAAGCCGGGACAGGGGCGTCTTCTTATGGCTACACCTTC. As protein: CASSQAGTGASSYGYTF. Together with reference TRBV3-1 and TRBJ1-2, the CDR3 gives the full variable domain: DTAVSQTPKYLVTQMGNDKSIKCEQNLGHDTMYWYKQDSKKFLKIMFSYNNKELIINETVPNRFSPKSPDKAHLNLHINSLELGDSAVYFCASSQAGTGASSYGYTFGSGTRLTVV.

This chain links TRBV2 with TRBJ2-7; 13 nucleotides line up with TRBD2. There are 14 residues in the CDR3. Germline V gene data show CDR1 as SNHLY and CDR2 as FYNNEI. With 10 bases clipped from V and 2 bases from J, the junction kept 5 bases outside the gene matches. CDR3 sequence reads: CATLGTSGTYEQYF. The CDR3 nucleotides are TGTGCCACCCTCGGGACTAGCGGGACCTACGAGCAGTACTTC.

CDR3 DNA sequence: TGCGCCAGCAGCCAAGATCAGGGACGCTCCTATAATTCACCCCTCCACTTT. This encodes CASSQDQGRSYNSPLHF. This sequence joins TRBV4-3 and TRBJ1-6, with D perhaps matching TRBD1 (5 bases). From germline, CDR1 is LGHNA and CDR2 YSLEER. V gave up 0 bases and J gave up 0 bases, with 9 bases separating them. The CDR3 is 17 amino acids.

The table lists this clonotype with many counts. The CDR3 loop reads CASRPGQGGEQYF. The CDR3 nucleotides are TGTGCCAGCAGGCCCGGACAGGGAGGCGAGCAGTACTTC. This chain connects TRBV28 to TRBJ2-7; 8 positions agree with TRBD1. V trimming: 6 bases; J trimming: 6 bases; junction bases outside the gene matches: 7. Germline V CDR1 and CDR2: MDHEN, SYDVKM. CDR3 length equals 13 residues.

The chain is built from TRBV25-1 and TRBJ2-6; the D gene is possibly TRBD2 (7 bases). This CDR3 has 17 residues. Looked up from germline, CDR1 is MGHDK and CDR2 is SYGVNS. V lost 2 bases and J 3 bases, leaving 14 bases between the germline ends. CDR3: CASSESFGGHGANVLTF. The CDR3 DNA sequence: TGTGCCAGCAGTGAAAGTTTCGGGGGGCATGGGGCCAACGTCCTGACTTTC.

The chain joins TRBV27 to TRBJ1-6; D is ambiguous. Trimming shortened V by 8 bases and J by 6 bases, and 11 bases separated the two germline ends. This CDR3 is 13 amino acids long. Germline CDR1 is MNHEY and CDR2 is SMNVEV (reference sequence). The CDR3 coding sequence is TGTGCCAGCGCCCCCCGTGGTAATTCACCCCTCCACTTT. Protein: CASAPRGNSPLHF.

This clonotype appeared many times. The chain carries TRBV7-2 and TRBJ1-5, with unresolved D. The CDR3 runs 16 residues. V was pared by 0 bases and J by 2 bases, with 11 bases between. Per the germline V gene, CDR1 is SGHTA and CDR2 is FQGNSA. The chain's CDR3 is CASSLASRNGNQPQHF. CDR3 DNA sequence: TGTGCCAGCAGCTTAGCTAGCAGAAACGGCAATCAGCCCCAGCATTTT. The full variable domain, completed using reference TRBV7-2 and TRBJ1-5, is GAGVSQSPSNKVTEKGKDVELRCDPISGHTALYWYRQSLGQGLEFLIYFQGNSAPDKSGLPSDRFSAERTGGSVSTLTIQRTQQEDSAVYLCASSLASRNGNQPQHFGDGTRLSIL.

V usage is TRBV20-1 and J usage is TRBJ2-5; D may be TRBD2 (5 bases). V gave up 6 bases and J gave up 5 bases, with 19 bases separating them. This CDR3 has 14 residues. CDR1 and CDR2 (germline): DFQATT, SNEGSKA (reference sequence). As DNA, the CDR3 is TGCAGTGCCCTCGTATTTCGGGGTCGCGAGACCCAGTACTTC. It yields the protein CSALVFRGRETQYF.

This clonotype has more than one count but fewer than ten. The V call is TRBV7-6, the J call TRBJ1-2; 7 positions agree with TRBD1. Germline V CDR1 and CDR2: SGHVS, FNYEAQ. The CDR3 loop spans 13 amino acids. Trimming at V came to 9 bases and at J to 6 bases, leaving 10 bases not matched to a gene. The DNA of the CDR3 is TGTGCCAGTAAAAAAACAGGGGAAAATGGCTACACCTTC. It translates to CASKKTGENGYTF.

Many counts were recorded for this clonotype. As DNA, the CDR3 is TGTGCTATCCAAAGGGGGACTAGCGGCACAGATACGCAGTATTTT. Its translation is CAIQRGTSGTDTQYF. The chain recombines TRBV2 with TRBJ2-3; 10 bases fit TRBD2. Per the germline V gene, CDR1 is SNHLY and CDR2 is FYNNEI. This CDR3 has 15 residues.

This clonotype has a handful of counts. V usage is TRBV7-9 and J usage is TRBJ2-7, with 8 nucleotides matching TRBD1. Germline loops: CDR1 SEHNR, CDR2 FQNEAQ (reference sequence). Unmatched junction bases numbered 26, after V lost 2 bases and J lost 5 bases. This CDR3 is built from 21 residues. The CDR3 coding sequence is TGTGCCAGCAGCTTATCCTACCACCGGGACAGGATATGGGATCGGTTCCACGAGCAGTACTTC. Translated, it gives CASSLSYHRDRIWDRFHEQYF.

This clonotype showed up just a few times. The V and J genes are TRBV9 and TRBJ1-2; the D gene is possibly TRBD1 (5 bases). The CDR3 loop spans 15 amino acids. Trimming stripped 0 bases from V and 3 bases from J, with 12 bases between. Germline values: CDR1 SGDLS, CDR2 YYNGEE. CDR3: CASSVGAGRDYGYTF. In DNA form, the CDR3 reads TGTGCCAGCAGCGTAGGGGCAGGGAGGGACTATGGCTACACCTTC.